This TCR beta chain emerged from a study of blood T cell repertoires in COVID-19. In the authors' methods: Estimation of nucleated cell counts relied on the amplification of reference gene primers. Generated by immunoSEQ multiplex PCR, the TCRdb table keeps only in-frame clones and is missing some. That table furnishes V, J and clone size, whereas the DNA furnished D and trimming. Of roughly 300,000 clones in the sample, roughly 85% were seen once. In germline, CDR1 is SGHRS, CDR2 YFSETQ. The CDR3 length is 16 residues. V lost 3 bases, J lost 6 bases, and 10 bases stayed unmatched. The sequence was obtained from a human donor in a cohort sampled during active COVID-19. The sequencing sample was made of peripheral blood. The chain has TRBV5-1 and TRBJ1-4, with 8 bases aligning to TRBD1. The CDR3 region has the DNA TGCGCCAGCAGCTCCACCGGGACAGGCCCCTATGAAAAACTGTTTTTT. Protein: CASSSTGTGPYEKLFF.